This is a list of T cell receptor beta chains from one sample in a study of identical twins. MiXCR, run by TCRdb on the 5' RACE reads, gives a single entry per CDR3 protein. The table has approximately 890,000 distinct CDR3 sequences, 10% to 15% seen once. These data were also filed under a second study, of yellow fever vaccine responses in identical twins.

Sequenced material: PBMCs. All receptors come from a woman aged 18-29 years in good health. CDR3s include the opening cysteine and the closing phenylalanine or tryptophan. The D gene is left open where the match is weak. A clone size is listed for some rows: how often the clone was seen (once, few, many), or a class if it is expanded.

V gene,J gene,clone size,D gene,CDR3 protein,CDR3 DNA
TRBV7-9,TRBJ1-2,few,NA,CASSLEQDYGYTF,TGTGCCAGCAGCTTAGAACAAGACTATGGCTACACCTTC
TRBV20-1,TRBJ2-1,many,NA,CSAPTSNEQFF,TGCAGTGCACCAACTAGCAATGAGCAGTTCTTC
TRBV25-1,TRBJ2-1,NA,NA,CASKSETAREQFF,TGTGCCAGCAAATCCGAGACGGCCCGTGAGCAGTTCTTC
TRBV12-3/TRBV12-4,TRBJ2-3,NA,NA,CASSWDRGPDTQYF,TGTGCCAGCAGTTGGGACCGGGGCCCCGATACGCAGTATTTT
TRBV24-1,TRBJ2-3,NA,NA,CATSVSTDTQYF,TGTGCCACCAGTGTTAGCACAGATACGCAGTATTTT
TRBV5-1,TRBJ2-5,many,NA,CASSLGAEETQYF,TGCGCCAGCAGCTTGGGGGCGGAAGAGACCCAGTACTTC
TRBV20-1,TRBJ1-2,NA,NA,CSARGRLVTNYGYTF,TGCAGTGCTAGAGGGCGGCTCGTGACTAACTATGGCTACACTTTC
TRBV5-6,TRBJ1-2,many,NA,CASSLVLPGFMGYTF,TGTGCCAGCAGCTTGGTTTTGCCAGGCTTCATGGGCTACACCTTC
TRBV27,TRBJ2-7,NA,NA,CASNSYEQYF,TGTGCCAGTAACTCCTACGAGCAGTACTTC
TRBV7-8,TRBJ2-1,NA,TRBD2,CASSPRLAGGPGEQFF,TGTGCCAGCAGCCCGCGACTAGCGGGAGGGCCAGGTGAGCAGTTCTTC
TRBV6-1,TRBJ2-1,many,NA,CASSRYSINEQFF,TGTGCCAGCAGCAGGTACTCCATCAATGAGCAGTTCTTC
TRBV3-1,TRBJ1-2,few,NA,CASSQRVGYGYTF,TGTGCCAGCAGCCAACGGGTTGGCTATGGCTACACCTTC
TRBV27,TRBJ2-5,NA,TRBD2,CASSLTPQAGGRETQYF,TGTGCCAGCAGTTTAACCCCTCAGGCGGGGGGGCGCGAGACCCAGTACTTC
TRBV5-1,TRBJ2-7,once,NA,CASSLGGDELSSYEQYF,TGCGCCAGCAGCTTGGGTGGGGACGAATTAAGCTCCTACGAGCAGTACTTC
TRBV3-1,TRBJ2-3,few,NA,CASSPARDSIPDTQYF,TGTGCCAGCAGCCCCGCTCGGGACTCCATTCCGGATACGCAGTATTTT
TRBV2,TRBJ2-3,NA,TRBD1,CASSWTGAQYF,TGTGCCAGCAGCTGGACAGGGGCGCAGTATTTT
TRBV29-1,TRBJ2-2,few,TRBD1,CSVADRERAGELFF,TGCAGCGTAGCGGACAGGGAGCGGGCCGGGGAGCTGTTTTTT
TRBV4-1,TRBJ2-7,NA,NA,CASSQVSSSYEQYF,TGCGCCAGCAGCCAGGTTAGCAGCTCCTACGAGCAGTACTTC
TRBV24-1,TRBJ1-2,few,TRBD1,CATSAQGEYGYTF,TGTGCCACCAGTGCACAGGGGGAGTATGGCTACACCTTC
TRBV20-1,TRBJ1-2,many,NA,CSTTGGQGYGYTF,TGCAGTACGACCGGGGGGCAGGGCTATGGCTACACCTTC
TRBV4-1,TRBJ1-6,few,TRBD1,CASSGTGESSPLHF,TGCGCCAGCAGCGGTACAGGGGAAAGTTCACCCCTCCACTTT
TRBV20-1,TRBJ1-3,NA,NA,CSALQGVRSGNTIYF,TGCAGTGCCTTACAGGGAGTAAGGTCTGGAAACACCATATATTTT
TRBV20-1,TRBJ2-2,few,TRBD1,CSAKAPGTGLSGELFF,TGCAGTGCTAAAGCCCCCGGGACAGGGCTCTCCGGGGAGCTGTTTTTT
TRBV29-1,TRBJ1-4,NA,NA,CSVGAGPSNEKLFF,TGCAGCGTTGGGGCAGGGCCCTCTAATGAAAAACTGTTTTTT
TRBV4-1,TRBJ1-2,NA,NA,CASSPTGAVSGYTF,TGCGCCAGCAGCCCGACGGGGGCTGTATCGGGCTACACCTTC
TRBV10-2,TRBJ2-4,many,NA,CASSESTGRGLNIQYF,TGCGCCAGCAGTGAGTCGACTGGGCGGGGTTTAAACATTCAGTACTTC
TRBV5-1,TRBJ1-6,few,NA,CASSLELFGNSPLHF,TGCGCCAGCAGCTTGGAGCTCTTTGGGAATTCACCCCTCCACTTT
TRBV20-1,TRBJ2-1,many,TRBD2,CSARDPSGGDEQFF,TGCAGTGCTAGGGATCCTAGCGGGGGAGATGAGCAGTTCTTC
TRBV5-1,TRBJ2-1,NA,TRBD2,CASSLDGLAGYEQFF,TGCGCCAGCAGCTTGGACGGACTAGCGGGGTATGAGCAGTTCTTC
TRBV3-1,TRBJ2-1,NA,NA,CASSQDPAFEQFF,TGTGCCAGCAGCCAAGACCCCGCGTTTGAGCAGTTCTTC
TRBV28,TRBJ2-5,NA,TRBD2,CASSPPRGTSPETQYF,TGTGCCAGCAGTCCCCCCAGGGGGACTAGCCCCGAGACCCAGTACTTC
TRBV5-1,TRBJ2-5,few,NA,CASSLSGGGYQETQYF,TGCGCCAGCAGCTTATCCGGGGGTGGGTACCAAGAGACCCAGTACTTC